This T cell receptor beta chain was profiled in a study of cytomegalovirus exposure and HLA in healthy donors. This PCR relied on a set of 60 Vbeta primers and 13 Jbeta primers. Method: immunoSEQ multiplex PCR; TCRdb's copy keeps in-frame clones and lacks some. Its listing shows roughly 120,000 clones. The CDR3 length is 16 residues. Trimming took off 3 bases at V and 5 bases at J, with 17 bases between the two ends. Per germline, CDR1 SNHLY and CDR2 FYNNEI. Each donor's status was that of a healthy bone marrow donor. The V gene is TRBV2, the J gene TRBJ1-5, with a tentative D call TRBD1 (5 bases). This clonotype was obtained from a man between 18 and 29 years old in good health and CMV-seronegative. The sample was PBMCs. The CDR3 region is CASSDLTGGLDQPQHF. Written as DNA, the CDR3 is TGTGCCAGCAGTGACCTGACCGGGGGGTTGGATCAGCCCCAGCATTTT.